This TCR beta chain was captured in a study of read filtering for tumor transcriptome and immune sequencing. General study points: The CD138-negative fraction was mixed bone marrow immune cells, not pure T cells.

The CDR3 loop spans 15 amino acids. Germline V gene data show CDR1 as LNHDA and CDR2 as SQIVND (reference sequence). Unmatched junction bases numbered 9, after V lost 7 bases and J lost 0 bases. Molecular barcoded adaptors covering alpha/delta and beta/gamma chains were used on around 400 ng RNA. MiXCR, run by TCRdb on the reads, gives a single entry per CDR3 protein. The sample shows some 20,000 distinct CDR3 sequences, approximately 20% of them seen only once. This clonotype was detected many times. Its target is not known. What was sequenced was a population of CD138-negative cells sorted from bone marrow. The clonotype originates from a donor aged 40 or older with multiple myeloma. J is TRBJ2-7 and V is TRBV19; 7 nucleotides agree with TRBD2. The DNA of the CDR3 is TGTGCCAGTACCATCACTAGCGAAAGCTCCTACGAGCAGTACTTC. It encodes CASTITSESSYEQYF.